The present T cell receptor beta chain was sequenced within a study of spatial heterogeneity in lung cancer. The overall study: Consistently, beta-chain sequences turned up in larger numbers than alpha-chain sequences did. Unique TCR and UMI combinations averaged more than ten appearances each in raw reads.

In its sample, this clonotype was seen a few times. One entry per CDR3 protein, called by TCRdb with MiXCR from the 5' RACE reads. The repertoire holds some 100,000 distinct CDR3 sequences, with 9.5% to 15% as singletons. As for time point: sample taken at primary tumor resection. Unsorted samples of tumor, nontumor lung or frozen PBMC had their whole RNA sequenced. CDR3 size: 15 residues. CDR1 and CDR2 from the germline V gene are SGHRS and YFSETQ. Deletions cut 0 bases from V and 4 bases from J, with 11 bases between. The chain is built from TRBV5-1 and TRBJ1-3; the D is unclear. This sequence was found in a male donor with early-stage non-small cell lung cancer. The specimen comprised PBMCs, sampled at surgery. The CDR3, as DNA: TGCGCCAGCAGCTTGGAGGTGGCGGCGGGAAACACCATATATTTT. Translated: CASSLEVAAGNTIYF.